The text below deals with one TCR beta chain. The antigen is undetermined. V was cut by 0 bases and J by 2 bases, with 7 bases left in between. The CDR3 runs to 14 residues. Looked up from germline, CDR1 is LGHNA and CDR2 is YNFKEQ. This sample was included in a study of cytomegalovirus exposure and HLA in healthy donors. Study results and limitations: As a later analysis showed, several of the most significant clusters appeared to be linked to common viral pathogens. Versus the approximately 720-donor mean, an Asian-associated ancestry cluster reportedly showed fewer N-insertions in a later analysis. Highly shared sequence variants in one cluster were likely a sequencing artifact.

Researchers ran the PCR with 60 Vbeta and 13 Jbeta primers. Authors' processing steps: Counted up in a later analysis, unique TCR beta chains came to approximately 77 million, with about 9.9 million shared. Libraries were prepared by immunoSEQ multiplex PCR; TCRdb keeps only in-frame clonotypes and omits some of them. The V and J calls and clone size are taken from that table; D and trimming were inferred from the DNA. The sample has over 100,000 clones, 74% seen once. The receptor was isolated from a human donor in good health. The specimen sequenced was PBMCs. The gene calls are TRBV4-2 and TRBJ1-2; D is perhaps TRBD1 (5 bases). As DNA, the CDR3 is TGTGCCAGCAGCCAAGAGGGGGGGAACTATGGCTACACCTTC. Residues: CASSQEGGNYGYTF.